The rows below give T cell receptor beta chains drawn from one sample of a study of blood T cell repertoires in COVID-19. The repertoire was sequenced with immunoSEQ multiplex PCR; TCRdb's copy has only in-frame clones and lacks some. The table records 45,000 to 50,000 clones, about 83% of them present only once. Sequencing input: peripheral blood. The receptors come from an elderly man in a cohort sampled during active COVID-19. The CDR3 runs from the conserved cysteine through the conserved F or W. A D gene is named only where the DNA matches it firmly. A row's size may be missing; if present it is once, few, many or a size class.

clone_size	v_call	j_call	d_call	cdr3_aa	cdr3_nt
.	TRBV28	TRBJ2-7	.	CASRSTGLPYEQYF	TGTGCCAGCAGGAGTACAGGGTTACCCTACGAGCAGTACTTC
.	TRBV7-8	TRBJ2-1	TRBD2	CASSLGSGRASDEQFF	TGTGCCAGCAGCTTGGGGAGCGGGAGGGCCAGCGATGAGCAGTTCTTC
.	TRBV5-1	TRBJ2-7	TRBD2	CASSLAGGSYEQYF	TGCGCCAGCAGCTTGGCGGGGGGCTCCTACGAGCAGTACTTC
.	TRBV19	TRBJ2-1	.	CASSIVGLERGDEQFF	TGTGCCAGTAGTATAGTTGGTCTGGAAAGAGGCGATGAGCAGTTCTTC
.	TRBV15	TRBJ1-1	.	CATSRDSQTSSTEAFF	TGTGCCACCAGCAGAGATAGCCAGACCTCGAGTACTGAAGCTTTCTTT
.	TRBV4-3	TRBJ2-5	TRBD2	CASSQDLRGLGQETQYF	TGCGCCAGCAGCCAAGATTTGCGGGGACTAGGACAAGAGACCCAGTACTTC
few	TRBV11-3	TRBJ2-3	.	CASSHVADTQYF	TGTGCCAGCAGCCACGTAGCCGATACGCAGTATTTT
.	TRBV9	TRBJ1-1	TRBD1	CASSATGGMNTEAFF	TGTGCCAGCAGCGCCACAGGGGGCATGAACACTGAAGCTTTCTTT
.	TRBV2	TRBJ2-3	TRBD2	CASSMGLAGTRSDTQYF	TGTGCCAGCAGTATGGGACTAGCGGGTACTAGGTCAGATACGCAGTATTTT
.	TRBV19	TRBJ2-6	.	CASTPLGGTSGANVLTF	TGTGCCAGTACTCCTCTTGGGGGGACCTCTGGGGCCAACGTCCTGACTTTC
.	TRBV2	TRBJ1-6	.	CASSPGGGGLNSPLHF	TGTGCCAGTAGTCCGGGAGGAGGGGGTCTAAATTCACCCCTCCACTTT
.	TRBV28	TRBJ2-3	TRBD1	CASSLGNGQGKYF	TGTGCCAGCAGTTTAGGTAATGGACAGGGAAAGTATTTT
.	TRBV7-9	TRBJ1-1	.	CASTQRGNEAFF	TGTGCCAGCACCCAGAGGGGGAACGAGGCTTTCTTT
.	TRBV5-6	TRBJ2-1	.	CASTGDPISNEQFF	TGTGCCAGCACAGGCGACCCAATAAGCAATGAGCAGTTCTTC
.	TRBV10-3	TRBJ1-2	TRBD1	CAISTGGSVHGYTF	TGTGCCATCTCAACAGGGGGTTCAGTTCATGGCTACACCTTC
few	TRBV15	TRBJ2-2	.	CATSRKDSRSNTGELFF	TGTGCCACCAGCCGGAAGGACAGCCGTTCGAACACCGGGGAGCTGTTTTTT
.	TRBV12-3/TRBV12-4	TRBJ2-7	.	CASSPNTREQYF	TGTGCCAGCAGTCCCAACACGCGGGAGCAGTACTTC
.	TRBV2	TRBJ2-3	.	CASSVGSRTDTQYF	TGTGCCAGCAGTGTCGGGTCCCGCACAGATACGCAGTATTTT
.	TRBV6-5	TRBJ2-2	.	CASSYSRQSTGELFF	TGTGCCAGCAGTTACTCGAGACAATCCACCGGGGAGCTGTTTTTT
.	TRBV19	TRBJ1-1	TRBD1	CASRDRGNNANTEAFF	TGTGCCAGTAGGGACAGGGGTAATAACGCGAACACTGAAGCTTTCTTT
.	TRBV5-6	TRBJ2-7	.	CASSSDSRPTYEQYF	TGTGCCAGCAGCTCGGACAGTCGCCCCACCTACGAGCAGTACTTC
.	TRBV11-3	TRBJ2-1	TRBD2	CASSLQGGNEQFF	TGTGCCAGCAGCTTACAGGGAGGGAATGAGCAGTTCTTC
.	TRBV27	TRBJ2-7	TRBD1	CASSLKTGGDSYEQYF	TGTGCCAGCAGTCTAAAAACAGGGGGCGACTCCTACGAGCAGTACTTC
.	TRBV5-1	TRBJ1-2	TRBD1	CASSQGQGTGGYTF	TGCGCCAGCAGCCAGGGACAGGGGACCGGTGGCTACACCTTC
.	TRBV18	TRBJ1-1	TRBD1	CASSPQGQGSTEAFF	TGTGCCAGCTCACCGCAAGGACAGGGTAGCACTGAAGCTTTCTTT
.	TRBV5-4	TRBJ1-6	.	CASSPGGYNSPLHF	TGTGCCAGCAGCCCGGGGGGCTATAATTCACCCCTCCACTTT
.	TRBV2	TRBJ2-5	.	CASSSTQETQYF	TGTGCCAGCAGTTCAACTCAAGAGACCCAGTACTTC
once	TRBV10-3	TRBJ1-6	.	CAISDSRAISPLHF	TGTGCCATCAGTGATTCCAGGGCCATTTCACCCCTCCACTTT
.	TRBV14	TRBJ2-7	.	CASSHPTDGSYEQYF	TGTGCCAGCAGCCACCCGACAGACGGGAGTTACGAGCAGTACTTC
.	TRBV28	TRBJ1-6	TRBD1	CASSPPTGADSPLHF	TGTGCCAGCAGTCCTCCGACAGGGGCTGATTCACCCCTCCACTTT
.	TRBV6-4	TRBJ2-7	TRBD2	CASISTSGTHEQYF	TGTGCCAGCATTTCGACTAGCGGGACCCACGAGCAGTACTTC
.	TRBV2	TRBJ1-2	.	CASSTRDYGYTF	TGTGCCAGCAGTACCAGGGATTATGGCTACACCTTC
.	TRBV30	TRBJ2-5	.	CAWSAGSTGKKGTQYF	TGTGCCTGGAGTGCCGGTTCTACAGGGAAAAAGGGGACCCAGTACTTC
.	TRBV5-1	TRBJ1-4	.	CASSLEAGFNEKLFF	TGCGCCAGCAGCCTGGAGGCAGGGTTTAATGAAAAACTGTTTTTT
.	TRBV30	TRBJ1-2	TRBD1	CAWMQGAGYTF	TGTGCCTGGATGCAGGGGGCTGGCTACACCTTC
.	TRBV3-1/TRBV3-2	TRBJ1-2	TRBD1	CASSQVTGGAGTF	TGTGCCAGCAGCCAAGTTACAGGGGGCGCGGGCACCTTC